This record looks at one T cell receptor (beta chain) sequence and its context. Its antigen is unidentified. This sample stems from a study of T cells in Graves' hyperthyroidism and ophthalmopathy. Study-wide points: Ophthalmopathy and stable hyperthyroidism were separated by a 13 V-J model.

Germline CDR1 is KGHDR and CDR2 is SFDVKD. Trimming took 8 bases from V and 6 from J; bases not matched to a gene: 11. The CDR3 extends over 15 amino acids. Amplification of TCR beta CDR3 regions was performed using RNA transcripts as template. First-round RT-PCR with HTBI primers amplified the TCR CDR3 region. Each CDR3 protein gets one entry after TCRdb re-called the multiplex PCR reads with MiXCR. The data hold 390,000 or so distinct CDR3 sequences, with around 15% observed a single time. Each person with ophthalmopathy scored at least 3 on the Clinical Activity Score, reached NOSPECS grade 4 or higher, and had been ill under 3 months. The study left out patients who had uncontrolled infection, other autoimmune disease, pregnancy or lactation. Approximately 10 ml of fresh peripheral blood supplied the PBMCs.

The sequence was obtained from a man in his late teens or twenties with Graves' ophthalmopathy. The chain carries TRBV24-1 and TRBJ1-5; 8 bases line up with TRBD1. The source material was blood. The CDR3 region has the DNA TGTGCCACCAATTCCAGGGGGCGGAATAGTCAGCCCCAGCATTTT. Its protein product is CATNSRGRNSQPQHF.